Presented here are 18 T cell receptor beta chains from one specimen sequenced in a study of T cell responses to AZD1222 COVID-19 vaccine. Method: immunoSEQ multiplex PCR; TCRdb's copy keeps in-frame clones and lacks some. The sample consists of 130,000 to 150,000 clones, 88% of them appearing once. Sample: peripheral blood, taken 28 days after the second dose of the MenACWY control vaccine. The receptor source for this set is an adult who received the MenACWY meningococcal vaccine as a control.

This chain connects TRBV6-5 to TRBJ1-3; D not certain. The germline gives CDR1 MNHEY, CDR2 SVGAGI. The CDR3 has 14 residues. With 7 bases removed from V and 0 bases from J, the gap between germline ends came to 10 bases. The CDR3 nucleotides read TGTGCCAGCACCAAGGAGAGCTCTGGAAACACCATATATTTT. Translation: CASTKESSGNTIYF.

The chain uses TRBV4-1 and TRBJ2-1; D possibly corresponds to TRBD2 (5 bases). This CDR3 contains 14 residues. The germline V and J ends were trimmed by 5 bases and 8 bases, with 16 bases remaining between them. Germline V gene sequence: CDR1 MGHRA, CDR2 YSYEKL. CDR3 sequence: CASSSREQRYEQFF. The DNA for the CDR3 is TGCGCCAGCAGCAGCCGGGAACAGAGATATGAGCAGTTCTTC.

In DNA, the CDR3 is TGTGCCATCAGTGACTCGCGCATGCGGGGGGGAAGCTACGAGCAGTACTTC. Translated, it gives CAISDSRMRGGSYEQYF. V usage is TRBV10-3 and J usage is TRBJ2-7; 9 bases map to TRBD2. The CDR3 is 17 residues long. J gave up 3 bases and V 3 bases, and 12 bases lay outside the gene matches. Per the germline V gene, CDR1 is ENHRY and CDR2 is SYGVKD.

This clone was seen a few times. In DNA form, the CDR3 reads TGCGCCAGCAGCCAAGAAGCGGACTTCTACAATGAGCAGTTCTTC. Protein sequence: CASSQEADFYNEQFF. This rearrangement joins TRBV4-3 to TRBJ2-1, with D possibly matching TRBD2 (5 bases). The ends were cut back, 0 bases at V and 3 bases at J, with 9 bases in the middle. Looked up from germline, CDR1 is LGHNA and CDR2 is YSLEER. The CDR3 consists of 15 residues.

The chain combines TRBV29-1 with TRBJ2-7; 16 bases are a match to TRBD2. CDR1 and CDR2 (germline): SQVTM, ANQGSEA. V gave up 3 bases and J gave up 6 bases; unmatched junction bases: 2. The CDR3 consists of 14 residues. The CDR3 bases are TGCAGCGTTGAGGGACTAGCGGGGGGGAGCGAGCAGTACTTC. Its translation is CSVEGLAGGSEQYF.

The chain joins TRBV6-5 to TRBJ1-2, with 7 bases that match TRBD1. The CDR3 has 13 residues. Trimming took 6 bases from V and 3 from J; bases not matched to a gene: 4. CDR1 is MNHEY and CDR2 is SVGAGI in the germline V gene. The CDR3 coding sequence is TGTGCCAGCAGGCGGGACAGCCACTATGGCTACACCTTC. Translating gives CASRRDSHYGYTF.

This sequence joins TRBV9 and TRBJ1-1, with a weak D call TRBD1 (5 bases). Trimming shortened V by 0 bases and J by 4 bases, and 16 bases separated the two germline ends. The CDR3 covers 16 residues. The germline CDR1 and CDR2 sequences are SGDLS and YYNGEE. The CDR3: CASSVDDSPWSTEAFF. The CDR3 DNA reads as TGTGCCAGCAGCGTAGATGACAGCCCATGGAGCACTGAAGCTTTCTTT.

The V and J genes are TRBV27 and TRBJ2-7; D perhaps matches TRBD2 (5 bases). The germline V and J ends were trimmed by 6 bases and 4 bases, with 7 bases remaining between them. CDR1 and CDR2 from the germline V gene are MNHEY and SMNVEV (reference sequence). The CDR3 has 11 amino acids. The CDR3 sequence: CASRRGYEQYF. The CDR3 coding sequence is TGTGCCAGCAGAAGAGGGTACGAGCAGTACTTC.

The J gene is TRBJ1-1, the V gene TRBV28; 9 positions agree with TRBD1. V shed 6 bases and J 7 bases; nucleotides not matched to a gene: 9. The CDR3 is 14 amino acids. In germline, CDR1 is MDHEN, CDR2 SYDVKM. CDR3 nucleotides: TGTGCCAGCAGCTTAACAGGGGGCCGTGTTGAAGCTTTCTTT. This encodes CASSLTGGRVEAFF.

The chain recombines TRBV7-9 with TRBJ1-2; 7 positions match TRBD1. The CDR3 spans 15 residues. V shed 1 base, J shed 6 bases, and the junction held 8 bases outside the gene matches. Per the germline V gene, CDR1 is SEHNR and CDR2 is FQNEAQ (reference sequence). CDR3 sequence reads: CASSLGVRDSNGYTF. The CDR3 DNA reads TGTGCCAGCAGCTTAGGGGTACGGGACAGTAATGGCTACACCTTC.

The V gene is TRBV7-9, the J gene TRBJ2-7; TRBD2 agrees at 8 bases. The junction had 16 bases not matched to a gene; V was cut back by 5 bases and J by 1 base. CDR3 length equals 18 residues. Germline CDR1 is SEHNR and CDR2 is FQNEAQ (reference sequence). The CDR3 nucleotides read TGTGCCAGCAGCGCTCGGTGGGGGACTAGGTTTGGGTCCTACGAGCAGTACTTC. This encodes CASSARWGTRFGSYEQYF. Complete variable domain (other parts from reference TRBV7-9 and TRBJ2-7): DTGVSQNPRHKITKRGQNVTFRCDPISEHNRLYWYRQTLGQGPEFLTYFQNEAQLEKSRLLSDRFSAERPKGSFSTLEIQRTEQGDSAMYLCASSARWGTRFGSYEQYFGPGTRLTVT.

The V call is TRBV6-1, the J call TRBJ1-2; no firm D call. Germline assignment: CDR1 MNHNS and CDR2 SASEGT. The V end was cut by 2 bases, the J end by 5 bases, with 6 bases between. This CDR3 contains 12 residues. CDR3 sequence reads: CASSENGYGYTF. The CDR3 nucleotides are TGTGCCAGCAGTGAAAACGGATATGGCTACACCTTC.

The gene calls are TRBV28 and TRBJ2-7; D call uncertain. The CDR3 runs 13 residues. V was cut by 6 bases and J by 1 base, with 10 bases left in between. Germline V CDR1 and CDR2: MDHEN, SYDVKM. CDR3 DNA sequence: TGTGCCAGCAGGGTGACAAAGTCCTACGAGCAGTACTTC. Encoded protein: CASRVTKSYEQYF.

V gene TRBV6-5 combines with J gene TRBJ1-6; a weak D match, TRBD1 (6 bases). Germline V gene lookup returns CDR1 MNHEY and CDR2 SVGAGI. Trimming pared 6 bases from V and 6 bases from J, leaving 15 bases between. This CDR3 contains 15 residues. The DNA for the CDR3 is TGTGCCAGCAGCGAGACACAGGGTCCTAATTCACCCCTCCACTTT. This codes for CASSETQGPNSPLHF.

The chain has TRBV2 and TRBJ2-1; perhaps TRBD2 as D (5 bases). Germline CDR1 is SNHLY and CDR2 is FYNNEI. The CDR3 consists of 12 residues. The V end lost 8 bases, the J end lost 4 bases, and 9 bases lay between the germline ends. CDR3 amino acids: CASLRVYNEQFF. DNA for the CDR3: TGTGCCAGCCTGAGGGTGTACAATGAGCAGTTCTTC.

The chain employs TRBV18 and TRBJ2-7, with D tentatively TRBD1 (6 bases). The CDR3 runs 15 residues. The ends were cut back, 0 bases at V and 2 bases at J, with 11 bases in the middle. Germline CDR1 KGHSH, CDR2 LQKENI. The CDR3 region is CASSPPGRGAYEQYF. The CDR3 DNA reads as TGTGCCAGCTCACCACCGGGCAGGGGAGCCTACGAGCAGTACTTC.

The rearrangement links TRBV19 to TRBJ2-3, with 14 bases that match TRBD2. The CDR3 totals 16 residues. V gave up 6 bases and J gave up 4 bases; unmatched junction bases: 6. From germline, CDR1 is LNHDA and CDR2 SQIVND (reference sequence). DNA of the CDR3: TGTGCCAGTAGCGCAAAGGGACTAGCGGGAGCAGATACGCAGTATTTT. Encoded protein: CASSAKGLAGADTQYF.

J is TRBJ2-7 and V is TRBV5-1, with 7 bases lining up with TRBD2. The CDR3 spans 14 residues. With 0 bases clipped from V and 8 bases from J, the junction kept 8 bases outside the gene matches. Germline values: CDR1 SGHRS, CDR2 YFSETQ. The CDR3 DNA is TGCGCCAGCAGCTTGGAAGGAGGGACTACGAAGCAGTACTTC. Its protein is CASSLEGGTTKQYF.